The 26 T cell receptor beta chains presented below share a single source sample, sequenced in a study of shared clonotypes between healthy human individuals. The assay was immunoSEQ multiplex PCR, and TCRdb's table has in-frame clones only and misses some. Of about 1.9 million clones listed, 93% are singletons. Cells designated naive CD8 were CD45RO-negative and were positively selected for CCR7, with terminally differentiated effector memory CD45RA+ cells excluded. Sequencing was carried out using naive CD8+ T cells from PBMCs. These receptors were obtained from a man younger than 30 in good health. Some clones in this sample may be carry-over from other donors' samples.

The V gene is TRBV11-1, the J gene TRBJ2-3; TRBD2 matches 10 bases. The CDR3 length is 17 residues. V was clipped by 1 base and J by 6 bases; unmatched bases: 10. In germline, CDR1 is SGHAT, CDR2 FQDESV (reference sequence). The CDR3 nucleotides are TGTGCCAGCAGCTTAGAGCCTCTAGCGGGAGTGAGGGATACGCAGTATTTT. It codes for CASSLEPLAGVRDTQYF.

This chain links TRBV9 with TRBJ2-3; D may be TRBD2 (6 bases). The CDR3 is made up of 15 amino acids. V was clipped by 6 bases and J by 1 base, with 15 bases between them. Germline CDR1 SGDLS, CDR2 YYNGEE. CDR3 protein: CASTSAGRRTDTQYF. CDR3 in DNA: TGTGCCAGCACCTCCGCAGGGAGGCGCACAGATACGCAGTATTTT.

V and J are TRBV28 and TRBJ1-4; TRBD1 might be the D (6 bases). Per the germline V gene, CDR1 is MDHEN and CDR2 is SYDVKM. This CDR3 contains 15 residues. V was clipped by 4 bases and J by 4 bases, with 13 bases between them. Here the CDR3 reads CASSSRGGGNEKLFF. CDR3 coding DNA: TGTGCCAGCAGTTCCAGGGGAGGGGGTAATGAAAAACTGTTTTTT.

The chain links TRBV27 to TRBJ1-5; tentatively, D is TRBD1 (5 bases). Trimming took 6 bases from V and 3 from J, leaving 15 bases between them. Germline-derived CDR1 and CDR2 are MNHEY and SMNVEV (reference sequence). CDR3 length: 15 residues. In DNA, the CDR3 is TGTGCCAGCAGCCTCAATAGGGACTTCAATCAGCCCCAGCATTTT. It yields the protein CASSLNRDFNQPQHF.

J is TRBJ2-6 and V is TRBV7-8; D unclear. Germline lookup yields CDR1 SGHVS and CDR2 FQNEAQ. The CDR3 spans 18 residues. Deletions cut 1 base from V and 0 bases from J, with 13 bases between. The CDR3 is CASSLDQSFYSGANVLTF. For the CDR3, the DNA is TGTGCCAGCAGCTTAGATCAGAGCTTTTACTCTGGGGCCAACGTCCTGACTTTC.

Details on this clone: A junction end diverges from the germline sequence, so it may reflect a read error. V usage is TRBV6-1 and J usage is TRBJ2-2; D unclear. Germline CDR1 MNHNS, CDR2 SASEGT. The CDR3 has 11 residues. CDR3 in amino acids: CATRNPGELFF. The CDR3 coding sequence is TGTGCCACTCGGAACCCCGGGGAGCTGTTTTTT.

The chain combines TRBV25-1 with TRBJ2-7; 11 nucleotides line up with TRBD1. The V gene end was trimmed by 6 bases and the J gene end by 6 bases; junction bases not matched to a gene: 1. CDR1 and CDR2 (germline): MGHDK, SYGVNS. The CDR3 spans 12 residues. The CDR3 loop reads CASRDRGREQYF. Here the CDR3 DNA reads TGTGCCAGCAGGGACAGGGGGCGCGAGCAGTACTTC.

This chain uses TRBV5-6 with TRBJ1-2; tentatively, D is TRBD1 (5 bases). Germline V gene sequence: CDR1 SGHDT, CDR2 YYEEEE. The CDR3 length is 15 residues. Trimming removed 0 bases from V and 0 bases from J, with 9 bases in between. CDR3: CASSLDRQTNYGYTF. The CDR3 DNA sequence: TGTGCCAGCAGCTTGGATAGACAGACTAACTATGGCTACACCTTC.

CDR3 coding DNA: TGTGCCACCAGCAGAGAATCGGGCAGGACTAATGAAAAACTGTTTTTT. Translated, it gives CATSRESGRTNEKLFF. V usage is TRBV15 and J usage is TRBJ1-4; no clear D gene. Deletions cut 0 bases from V and 2 bases from J, with 10 bases between. Germline V CDR1 and CDR2: LNHNV, YYDKDF (reference sequence). The CDR3 is 16 amino acids.

This sequence joins TRBV19 and TRBJ2-7; D is perhaps TRBD1 or TRBD2 (5 bases each). CDR3 length equals 12 residues. V was shortened by 3 bases and J by 5 bases, with 8 bases between the two germline ends. Germline V gene data show CDR1 as LNHDA and CDR2 as SQIVND (reference sequence). The CDR3 sequence is CASSMVGDEQYF. CDR3 in DNA: TGTGCCAGTAGTATGGTGGGGGACGAGCAGTACTTC.

The rearrangement links TRBV9 to TRBJ2-1; D may be TRBD1 (6 bases). The CDR3 has 13 amino acids. Per the germline V gene, CDR1 is SGDLS and CDR2 is YYNGEE. Trimming removed 2 bases from V and 10 bases from J, with 13 bases in between. In nucleotides, the CDR3 is TGTGCCAGCAGCGTTTTGGGGGCACAGGAGCAGTTCTTC. Translating gives CASSVLGAQEQFF.

This clone has only a few counts. Compared with germline, one end of the junction differs, possibly owing to a read error. J is TRBJ1-3 and V is TRBV10-3; D gene unclear. From germline, CDR1 is ENHRY and CDR2 SYGVKD. There are 12 residues in the CDR3. The CDR3 bases are TGTGCCATCAGTGAGTCGAGGGTCCCGAAGAATTTT. Encoded protein: CAISESRVPKNF.

With regard to this clone: The same CDR3 can be traced to other DNA sequences in this sample. The V call is TRBV28, the J call TRBJ1-2; no reliable D call. The CDR3 length is 15 residues. The ends were cut back, 4 bases at V and 0 bases at J, with 12 bases in the middle. Germline V gene lookup returns CDR1 MDHEN and CDR2 SYDVKM. The CDR3 DNA reads TGTGCCAGCAGTTCCCCAAGGGAAGCTAACTATGGCTACACCTTC. This encodes CASSSPREANYGYTF.

The chain carries TRBV27 and TRBJ2-7; TRBD2 aligns across 11 bases. Germline V gene data show CDR1 as MNHEY and CDR2 as SMNVEV (reference sequence). This CDR3 comprises 16 residues. V shed 4 bases and J 6 bases; nucleotides not matched to a gene: 11. CDR3 amino acids: CASSSPLTSGSFEQYF. Written as DNA, the CDR3 is TGTGCCAGCAGTTCACCTCTAACTAGCGGGAGCTTCGAGCAGTACTTC.

V gene TRBV5-1 combines with J gene TRBJ2-2; a possible D gene is TRBD1 (6 bases). This CDR3 contains 14 residues. Trimming shortened V by 3 bases and J by 5 bases, and 11 bases separated the two germline ends. CDR1 and CDR2 (germline): SGHRS, YFSETQ. CDR3 nucleotides: TGCGCCAGCAGCTCCCGGGACACAACCGGGGAGCTGTTTTTT. As protein: CASSSRDTTGELFF.

The CDR3 here is CASSMVDGGPYEQYF. DNA for the CDR3: TGTGCCAGTAGTATGGTGGACGGGGGTCCCTACGAGCAGTACTTC. This chain joins TRBV19 and TRBJ2-7, with D possibly being TRBD2 (6 bases). V lost 3 bases and J 2 bases, leaving 14 bases between the germline ends. Germline CDR1 LNHDA, CDR2 SQIVND (reference sequence). The length of the CDR3 is 15 residues.

With respect to this clone: This same CDR3 is encoded by further DNA sequences in the sample. V is TRBV5-1 and J is TRBJ1-1; 12 positions match TRBD1. This CDR3 has 15 amino acids. The V and J ends lost 3 bases and 1 base, in that order; junction bases with no gene match: 1. Germline CDR1 and CDR2: SGHRS and YFSETQ. The DNA for the CDR3 is TGCGCCAGCAGCTGGGGACAGGGGGCGAACACTGAAGCTTTCTTT. Amino acid sequence: CASSWGQGANTEAFF.

This chain connects TRBV29-1 to TRBJ1-1; D unclear. CDR1 and CDR2 (germline): SQVTM, ANQGSEA. This CDR3 comprises 11 residues. V was pared by 7 bases and J by 3 bases, with 9 bases between. CDR3 sequence reads: CSALLDTEAFF. Here the CDR3 DNA reads TGCAGCGCCCTTTTGGACACTGAAGCTTTCTTT.

The V and J genes are TRBV13 and TRBJ2-2, with D unclear. This CDR3 spans 16 amino acids. Looked up from germline, CDR1 is PRHDT and CDR2 is FYEKMQ (reference sequence). With 5 bases removed from V and 0 bases from J, the gap between germline ends came to 13 bases. The CDR3 DNA reads as TGTGCCAGCAGCACAAGACTTTTCACGAACACCGGGGAGCTGTTTTTT. It is translated as CASSTRLFTNTGELFF. Variable domain in full (rest from reference TRBV13 and TRBJ2-2): AAGVIQSPRHLIKEKRETATLKCYPIPRHDTVYWYQQGPGQDPQFLISFYEKMQSDKGSIPDRFSAQQFSDYHSELNMSSLELGDSALYFCASSTRLFTNTGELFFGEGSRLTVL.

In this sample, this clone turned up once. The chain employs TRBV7-3 and TRBJ1-2; D might be TRBD1 (6 bases). V lost 5 bases and J lost 2, with 15 bases in between. This CDR3 is built from 15 residues. Germline CDR1 SGHTA, CDR2 FQGTGA. The CDR3 nucleotides are TGTGCCAGCAGCCCCCTAGGGGGGGAAAACTATGGCTACACCTTC. It specifies CASSPLGGENYGYTF.

This clone was observed a few times. The same CDR3 also results from other DNA sequences found in this sample. The chain has TRBV10-3 and TRBJ1-2; no reliable D call. Germline-derived CDR1 and CDR2 are ENHRY and SYGVKD. The CDR3 consists of 14 residues. V gave up 4 bases and J gave up 2 bases, with 11 bases separating them. CDR3 amino acids: CAISVGQVNYGYTF. The CDR3 DNA is TGTGCCATCAGTGTTGGCCAGGTCAACTATGGCTACACCTTC.

The chain uses TRBV5-1 and TRBJ2-7; no clear D gene. V gave up 0 bases and J gave up 5 bases, with 15 bases separating them. The CDR3 totals 15 residues. Germline V CDR1 and CDR2: SGHRS, YFSETQ. The CDR3 coding sequence is TGCGCCAGCAGCTTGGTAGACCTTCTTGCGGACGAGCAGTACTTC. The encoded protein is CASSLVDLLADEQYF. Filled out from reference TRBV5-1 and TRBJ2-7, the complete variable domain reads KAGVTQTPRYLIKTRGQQVTLSCSPISGHRSVSWYQQTPGQGLQFLFEYFSETQRNKGNFPGRFSGRQFSNSRSEMNVSTLELGDSALYLCASSLVDLLADEQYFGPGTRLTVT.

This clone has more than one count but fewer than ten. The CDR3 protein is CASSPTGGETEAFF. DNA of the CDR3: TGTGCCAGCTCACCAACAGGGGGCGAAACTGAAGCTTTCTTT. V and J are TRBV18 and TRBJ1-1; TRBD1 aligns across 9 bases. The CDR3 has 14 residues. The ends lost 2 bases at V and 5 bases at J; junction bases unmatched: 3. From germline, CDR1 is KGHSH and CDR2 LQKENI. The full variable domain, in which reference TRBV18 and TRBJ1-1 provide the parts outside the CDR3, is NAGVMQNPRHLVRRRGQEARLRCSPMKGHSHVYWYRQLPEEGLKFMVYLQKENIIDESGMPKERFSAEFPKEGPSILRIQQVVRGDSAAYFCASSPTGGETEAFFGQGTRLTVV.

This clone was recorded only once. The V call is TRBV27, the J call TRBJ1-3; D uncertain. The CDR3 covers 13 residues. CDR1 is MNHEY, CDR2 SMNVEV, per germline (reference sequence). With 7 bases removed from V and 0 bases from J, the gap between germline ends came to 7 bases. The CDR3 DNA follows: TGTGCCAGCACCCACAACTCTGGAAACACCATATATTTT. Residues: CASTHNSGNTIYF.

The chain couples TRBV19 to TRBJ2-7; D might be TRBD1 (5 bases). There are 13 residues in the CDR3. Trimming took 5 bases from V and 3 from J, leaving 11 bases between them. Germline V CDR1 and CDR2: LNHDA, SQIVND (reference sequence). The CDR3 spells CASSPGIYYEQYF. In DNA form, the CDR3 reads TGTGCCAGTAGTCCAGGGATTTACTACGAGCAGTACTTC.

This CDR3 is CAISRGEASPLHF. CDR3 nucleotide sequence: TGTGCCATCAGTAGGGGGGAAGCATCGCCCCTCCACTTT. The chain employs TRBV10-3 and TRBJ1-6; D is possibly TRBD1 (6 bases). The V gene's germline CDR1 is ENHRY and CDR2 SYGVKD. This CDR3 spans 13 amino acids. V lost 5 bases to trimming and J lost 13 bases, with 15 bases between them.